This T cell receptor (beta chain) was documented in a study of T cells in localized non-small cell lung cancer. The sample holds many counts of this clone. Its antigen is not identified. Points from the study as a whole: Elevated blood T cell density was associated with longer overall survival.

V was cut by 4 bases and J by 5 bases, with 17 bases left in between. CDR1 and CDR2 from the germline V gene are MNHGY and SAAAGT. The CDR3 totals 15 residues. Only in-frame clones appear in the TCRdb table, and some are missing; sequencing was by immunoSEQ multiplex PCR. The repertoire holds some 6,200 clones, with under 30% as singletons. The V call is TRBV6-8, the J call TRBJ1-2; D is possibly TRBD1 (6 bases). The specimen was lung tumor tissue, collected before any cancer treatment. The TCR comes from a female donor aged 60 or older with stage I lung adenocarcinoma. CDR3 amino acids: CASSSTTGLRYGYTF. The CDR3 DNA sequence: TGTGCCAGCAGTTCCACGACAGGCCTCAGATATGGCTACACCTTC.